A single sample is the source of the 15 T cell receptor beta chains below, sequenced in a study of T cells in Graves' hyperthyroidism and ophthalmopathy. Amplification of TCR beta CDR3 regions was performed using RNA transcripts as template. The HTBI primer set was used in a first-round RT-PCR of the TCR CDR3. TCRdb analysed the multiplex PCR reads with MiXCR anew, one entry per CDR3 protein. The data show some 560,000 distinct CDR3 sequences, roughly 14% seen once. The sequencing input was blood. Receptors were obtained from a woman younger than 45 with Graves' hyperthyroidism.

This clonotype was observed a handful of times. The genes are TRBV7-2 and TRBJ1-5, with TRBD1 as a possible D gene (5 bases). V lost 1 base, J lost 1 base, and 8 bases lay in between. Germline V lookup: CDR1 SGHTA, CDR2 FQGNSA. The CDR3 is made up of 15 amino acids. CDR3: CASSLVWGSNQPQHF. The CDR3 DNA follows: TGTGCCAGCAGCTTAGTGTGGGGGAGCAATCAGCCCCAGCATTTT.

This clonotype appeared a few times. This may stem from a read error, because a much larger clone lies one nucleotide away. V gene TRBV28 combines with J gene TRBJ2-5, with D possibly being TRBD1 (6 bases). Deletions cut 1 base from V and 5 bases from J, with 14 bases between. In germline, CDR1 is MDHEN, CDR2 SYDVKM. CDR3 length equals 15 residues. The CDR3 nucleotides read TGTGCCAGCAGTTTATCCTGCAGGGGAATGGAGACCCAGTACTTC. Protein product: CASSLSCRGMETQYF.

This clonotype occurred a few times. The rearrangement uses TRBV10-3 and TRBJ2-4; 9 positions match TRBD1. The V gene end was trimmed by 5 bases and the J gene end by 10 bases; junction bases not matched to a gene: 9. The V gene's germline CDR1 is ENHRY and CDR2 SYGVKD. CDR3 length: 14 residues. CDR3 DNA sequence: TGTGCCATCAGTCCCGGGACAGGGAGAGAGATTCAGTACTTC. It is translated as CAISPGTGREIQYF.

Ten or more counts support this clonotype. The chain combines TRBV3-1 with TRBJ2-1, with 9 bases aligning to TRBD2. Germline CDR1 reads LGHDT; CDR2 reads YNNKEL (reference sequence). The CDR3 has 17 amino acids. With 2 bases clipped from V and 6 bases from J, the junction kept 11 bases outside the gene matches. CDR3 DNA: TGTGCCAGCAGCCAAAGGCTTGCGGGAGGGCCTGGCAATGAGCAGTTCTTC. As protein: CASSQRLAGGPGNEQFF.

CDR3 nucleotides: TGTGCCAGCTTAGATACGCCAACGAACACTGAAGCTTTCTTT. Translating it yields CASLDTPTNTEAFF. J is TRBJ1-1 and V is TRBV19; D is unclear. Between the trimmed V and J ends, which lost 9 bases and 1 base, there was a span of 15 bases. CDR3 size: 14 residues. Germline V gene lookup returns CDR1 LNHDA and CDR2 SQIVND (reference sequence).

This chain uses TRBV12-3 or TRBV12-4 with TRBJ2-7, with a possible D match to TRBD2 (5 bases). Trimming removed 0 bases at V and 6 bases at J, with 12 bases between. The CDR3 covers 14 residues. In DNA, the CDR3 is TGTGCCAGCAGTTTAGCTAACGGGAACTGCGAGCAGTACTTC. It codes for CASSLANGNCEQYF.

In its sample, this clonotype was seen many times. V and J are TRBV28 and TRBJ2-7; 8 bases agree with TRBD1. Germline V gives CDR1 MDHEN, CDR2 SYDVKM. This CDR3 comprises 17 residues. The trim removed 3 bases at V and 0 bases at J, leaving 10 bases unmatched. The CDR3 DNA reads TGTGCCAGCAGTTTTGCCCCCGGACAGGGTAGCTCCTACGAGCAGTACTTC. Protein: CASSFAPGQGSSYEQYF.

V usage is TRBV11-1 and J usage is TRBJ2-7, with D possibly TRBD2 on 7 matching bases. This CDR3 spans 14 amino acids. The ends were cut back, 3 bases at V and 6 bases at J, with 15 bases in the middle. Germline V gives CDR1 SGHAT, CDR2 FQDESV (reference sequence). The DNA for the CDR3 is TGTGCCAGCAGCTTGGTCGGGGGGCTGGGCGAGCAGTACTTC. This gives the protein CASSLVGGLGEQYF.

This clonotype was counted at least ten times. The chain links TRBV11-3 to TRBJ2-3, with unresolved D. Germline-derived CDR1 and CDR2 are SGHNT and YENEEA. This CDR3 has 17 amino acids. Deletions cut 0 bases from V and 0 bases from J, with 13 bases between. The CDR3 region has the DNA TGTGCCAGCAGCTTAGACGGCGGTCAACGAAGCACAGATACGCAGTATTTT. Its protein is CASSLDGGQRSTDTQYF.

This clonotype was detected ten times or more. V usage is TRBV2 and J usage is TRBJ2-7; 8 positions agree with TRBD1. This CDR3 spans 16 amino acids. With 4 bases clipped from V and 7 bases from J, the junction kept 15 bases outside the gene matches. Germline V gene sequence: CDR1 SNHLY, CDR2 FYNNEI. CDR3 DNA: TGTGCCAGCAGTGCGGACTCGGTGACAGGGGCGGGGGAGCAGTACTTC. Residues: CASSADSVTGAGEQYF.

There are many counts of this clonotype. V and J are TRBV27 and TRBJ2-3; 8 bases are shared with TRBD1. Germline lookup yields CDR1 MNHEY and CDR2 SMNVEV (reference sequence). V shed 4 bases, J shed 6 bases, and the junction held 9 bases outside the gene matches. CDR3 size: 15 residues. The DNA of the CDR3 is TGTGCCAGCAGTTACACCAAGGGACAGGCGGATACGCAGTATTTT. This sequence encodes CASSYTKGQADTQYF.

This clonotype came up many times. The conserved final phenylalanine or tryptophan is absent from the CDR3, which likely points to a read error. V and J are TRBV5-1 and TRBJ2-3; D not resolved. The CDR3 consists of 13 residues. The V and J ends lost 4 bases and 0 bases respectively, with 6 bases between them. CDR1 SGHRS and CDR2 YFSETQ come from the germline V gene. CDR3 in amino acids: CASSDLSTDTQYL. Here the CDR3 DNA reads TGCGCCAGCAGCGACCTGAGCACAGATACGCAGTATCTT.

Many counts were recorded for this clonotype. The chain recombines TRBV27 with TRBJ2-3, with a possible D match to TRBD2 (6 bases). Per the germline V gene, CDR1 is MNHEY and CDR2 is SMNVEV (reference sequence). V was shortened by 6 bases and J by 0 bases, with 13 bases between the two germline ends. The CDR3 has 15 amino acids. The CDR3 spells CASRLNSGSTDTQYF. CDR3 bases: TGTGCCAGCAGGCTGAATAGCGGTAGCACAGATACGCAGTATTTT.

The table lists this clonotype with many counts. This chain joins TRBV3-2 and TRBJ2-5. TRBV3-2 is termed a pseudogene. The CDR3 loop spans 13 amino acids. CDR3 DNA: TGTGCCAGCAGCCTTCGGAGAACGGAGACCCAGTACTTC. Translation: CASSLRRTETQYF.

This clonotype was picked up one time. A much larger clone differs from this one at a single base, so this may be a read error. The CDR3 here is CAISWGVDTQYF. The CDR3 DNA sequence: TGTGCCATCAGTTGGGGTGTGGATACGCAGTATTTT. The chain recombines TRBV10-3 with TRBJ2-3; D gene ambiguous. CDR3 length equals 12 residues. Germline CDR1 is ENHRY and CDR2 is SYGVKD. Trimming removed 5 bases from V and 6 bases from J, with 9 bases in between.